Presented here are 30 T cell receptor beta chains from one specimen sequenced in a study of molecular identifiers for immune sequencing clone quantification. MiXCR, run by TCRdb on the PCR reads, gives a single entry per CDR3 protein. Seen here are approximately 60,000 distinct CDR3 sequences, 19% observed once, and the top ten hold over 1.1%. The sample was naive CD8+ T cells from blood, with Jurkat cell RNA spiked in. Subset in this sample: FACS-sorted CD8+CD4-CCR7+CD45RA+ naive T cells. The receptors shown here come from a human donor in good health. Some libraries in this study had Jurkat cell RNA spiked in.

This clonotype was picked up many times. The chain employs TRBV7-2 and TRBJ2-3; the D call may be TRBD1 or TRBD2 (5 bases each). Germline CDR1 and CDR2: SGHTA and FQGNSA. The CDR3 runs 17 residues. V gave up 2 bases and J gave up 3 bases, with 18 bases separating them. The CDR3 protein is CASSLPRWGSRTDTQYF. CDR3 DNA: TGTGCCAGCAGCTTACCGCGATGGGGGAGCAGGACAGATACGCAGTATTTT.

This sequence joins TRBV6-2 or TRBV6-3 and TRBJ2-1; 9 bases line up with TRBD2. There are 15 residues in the CDR3. Germline CDR1 is MNHEY and CDR2 is SVGEGT. V was clipped by 1 base and J by 5 bases; unmatched bases: 3. The DNA for the CDR3 is TGTGCCAGCAGTTACTGGCGGGAGGGAAACAATGAGCAGTTCTTC. This encodes CASSYWREGNNEQFF.

In regard to this clonotype: A single base separates this from a much larger clone, so it may be a read error. The gene calls are TRBV11-2 and TRBJ1-1; no clear D gene. This CDR3 is built from 19 residues. Trimming shortened V by 1 base and J by 6 bases, and 27 bases separated the two germline ends. Germline loops: CDR1 SGHAT, CDR2 FQNNGV. Written as DNA, the CDR3 is TGTGCCAGCAGCTTAGCGCAGAGACCAATGTGGGGTCGGGATCCTGAAGCTTTCTTT. This encodes CASSLAQRPMWGRDPEAFF. Combining the CDR3 with reference TRBV11-2 and TRBJ1-1 gives the whole variable domain EAGVAQSPRYKIIEKRQSVAFWCNPISGHATLYWYQQILGQGPKLLIQFQNNGVVDDSQLPKDRFSAERLKGVDSTLKIQPAKLEDSAVYLCASSLAQRPMWGRDPEAFFGQGTRLTVV.

A remark on this clonotype: It may be a read error: a sequence one base away is much more abundant. The chain employs TRBV11-2 and TRBJ2-3; D might be TRBD2 (7 bases). CDR1 is SGHAT, CDR2 FQNNGV, per germline. Trimming removed 5 bases at V and 4 bases at J, with 22 bases between. This CDR3 spans 17 amino acids. The CDR3: CASSPPGARGGSDTQYF. The CDR3 DNA is TGTGCCAGCAGCCCGCCCGGGGCCAGGGGAGGGTCAGATACGCAGTATTTT.

The rearrangement links TRBV13 to TRBJ2-7; possible D gene TRBD1, 6 bases. Deletions cut 2 bases from V and 0 bases from J, with 23 bases between. The germline V gene has CDR1 PRHDT and CDR2 FYEKMQ (reference sequence). This CDR3 is 19 amino acids long. As DNA, the CDR3 is TGTGCCAGCAGCTTAAGTCCCAGCGGACAGTTTCTAAGCTCCTACGAGCAGTACTTC. It specifies CASSLSPSGQFLSSYEQYF.

This clonotype was recorded a few times. A much larger clone sits a single nucleotide away, making a read error possible. The chain is built from TRBV25-1 and TRBJ2-3, with 9 bases identical to TRBD1. Germline-derived CDR1 and CDR2 are MGHDK and SYGVNS. V was clipped by 4 bases and J by 4 bases; unmatched bases: 9. This CDR3 spans 16 amino acids. CDR3: CASSATGGSAADTQYF. The DNA of the CDR3 is TGTGCCAGCAGTGCAACAGGGGGCTCAGCCGCAGATACGCAGTATTTT.

This clonotype was picked up many times. The CDR3 nucleotides are TGCAGCGTTGTGGGCGGGAGCGTCAACGAGCAGTACTTC. Its protein product is CSVVGGSVNEQYF. The rearrangement uses TRBV29-1 and TRBJ2-7, with 7 nucleotides matching TRBD2. Germline V CDR1 and CDR2: SQVTM, ANQGSEA. The CDR3 covers 13 residues. The ends lost 4 bases at V and 5 bases at J; junction bases unmatched: 8.

This clonotype was picked up a small number of times. V usage is TRBV3-1 and J usage is TRBJ2-5; 16 nucleotides agree with TRBD2. After removal of 4 bases from V and 5 bases from J, the junction contained 13 bases not matched to a gene. The germline V gene encodes CDR1 LGHDT and CDR2 YNNKEL (reference sequence). The CDR3 is 19 amino acids. Written as DNA, the CDR3 is TGTGCCAGCAGCCCTTCTCTGGGACTAGCGGGAGGGTCCAGTGAGACCCAGTACTTC. This gives the protein CASSPSLGLAGGSSETQYF.

This clonotype was found a few times. The V and J genes are TRBV9 and TRBJ2-2, with D maybe TRBD2 (6 bases). The germline CDR1 and CDR2 sequences are SGDLS and YYNGEE. V was pared by 1 base and J by 6 bases, with 7 bases between. The CDR3 length is 13 residues. This chain's CDR3 is CASSVSGPGELFF. CDR3 nucleotide sequence: TGTGCCAGCAGCGTAAGCGGGCCCGGGGAGCTGTTTTTT.

This clonotype appeared many times. The genes are TRBV7-8 and TRBJ2-2; 7 bases align to TRBD2. CDR1 is SGHVS and CDR2 is FQNEAQ in the germline V gene. The CDR3 runs to 16 residues. V lost 2 bases to trimming and J lost 4 bases; unmatched junction nucleotides: 7. CDR3 protein: CASSLLGREATGELFF. The CDR3 coding sequence is TGTGCCAGCAGCTTATTGGGTCGGGAGGCCACCGGGGAGCTGTTTTTT.

For this clonotype: A much larger clonotype is one base distant, so this may be a read error. The rearrangement uses TRBV7-9 and TRBJ1-1; D not certain. Germline CDR1 and CDR2: SEHNR and FQNEAQ (reference sequence). V lost 1 base and J 0 bases, leaving 9 bases between the germline ends. The CDR3 totals 15 residues. CDR3 protein: CASSLGSGLNTEAFF. In DNA, the CDR3 is TGTGCCAGCAGCTTAGGGTCAGGTCTGAACACTGAAGCTTTCTTT.

Notes on this clonotype: Given a much more abundant clone one base away, this may be a read error. The gene calls are TRBV6-5 and TRBJ1-4; TRBD1 matches at 8 bases. Germline lookup yields CDR1 MNHEY and CDR2 SVGAGI. The CDR3 loop spans 14 amino acids. The J segment lost 4 bases and the V segment lost 6 bases, leaving 4 bases of the junction unmatched. In DNA form, the CDR3 reads TGTGCCAGCAGCCGGACAGGGAATAATGAAAAACTGTTTTTT. Translated, it gives CASSRTGNNEKLFF.

This clonotype was detected ten times or more. The V and J genes are TRBV28 and TRBJ2-4; D is perhaps TRBD2 (6 bases). The length of the CDR3 is 13 residues. Trimming took 7 bases from V and 1 from J, leaving 8 bases between them. The germline V gene has CDR1 MDHEN and CDR2 SYDVKM. DNA of the CDR3: TGTGCCAGCAATGGGGGGGCCAAAAACATTCAGTACTTC. Amino acid sequence: CASNGGAKNIQYF.

Concerning this clonotype: A single base separates this from a much larger clone, so it may be a read error. The chain employs TRBV11-2 and TRBJ2-5, with D perhaps matching TRBD2 (5 bases). This CDR3 comprises 16 residues. The germline CDR1 and CDR2 sequences are SGHAT and FQNNGV. The CDR3 loop reads CASSLVRTGKQEAQYF. In DNA, the CDR3 is TGTGCCAGCAGCTTAGTTAGGACTGGGAAACAAGAGGCCCAGTACTTC.

The chain carries TRBV6-6 and TRBJ2-7; 9 bases align to TRBD2. The germline V gene encodes CDR1 MNHNY and CDR2 SVGAGI (reference sequence). The ends lost 3 bases at V and 3 bases at J; junction bases unmatched: 6. The CDR3 is 15 amino acids. The CDR3 sequence is CASSYLREGDYEQYF. CDR3 sequence (DNA): TGTGCCAGCAGTTATCTGCGGGAGGGGGACTACGAGCAGTACTTC.

This clonotype came up many times. The V and J genes are TRBV20-1 and TRBJ2-1; no firm D call. The CDR3 is 15 residues long. With 0 bases removed from V and 0 bases from J, the gap between germline ends came to 9 bases. CDR1 is DFQATT and CDR2 is SNEGSKA in the germline V gene (reference sequence). The CDR3 is CSARDQAASYNEQFF. Written as DNA, the CDR3 is TGCAGTGCTAGAGATCAGGCGGCCTCCTACAATGAGCAGTTCTTC.

This clonotype was detected only a few times. Since a much larger clone is just one base distant, this may be a read error. The genes are TRBV6-1 and TRBJ2-7; D may match TRBD1 or TRBD2 (5 bases each). CDR1 and CDR2 (germline): MNHNS, SASEGT. CDR3 size: 13 residues. CDR3 bases: TGTGCCAGCAGTGGCCGGGGCCCCTACGAGCAGCACTTC. This sequence encodes CASSGRGPYEQHF.

The sample holds many counts of this clonotype. The chain couples TRBV6-1 to TRBJ1-1; D gene ambiguous. Deletions cut 6 bases from V and 3 bases from J, with 14 bases between. The CDR3 totals 14 residues. The germline V gene encodes CDR1 MNHNS and CDR2 SASEGT. CDR3 residues: CASSRVGFDTEAFF. The CDR3 coding sequence is TGTGCCAGCAGCCGGGTCGGTTTCGACACTGAAGCTTTCTTT.

This clonotype was observed at least ten times. The V call is TRBV25-1, the J call TRBJ2-7, with D hard to call. CDR1 is MGHDK, CDR2 SYGVNS, per germline. Trimming pared 8 bases from V and 5 bases from J, leaving 16 bases between. This CDR3 comprises 13 residues. The CDR3 DNA follows: TGTGCCAGCTACGGAGTAACGATCGACGAGCAGTACTTC. Protein product: CASYGVTIDEQYF.

This clonotype was observed many times. This chain uses TRBV7-6 with TRBJ2-1, with 10 positions matching TRBD2. The CDR3 loop spans 15 amino acids. Unmatched junction bases numbered 5, after V lost 2 bases and J lost 7 bases. CDR1 is SGHVS, CDR2 FNYEAQ, per germline. Here the CDR3 reads CASSLKAGGVNEQFF. The CDR3 DNA sequence: TGTGCCAGCAGCTTAAAAGCGGGAGGGGTAAATGAGCAGTTCTTC.

About this clonotype itself: A much larger clone sits a single nucleotide away, making a read error possible. The chain carries TRBV4-3 and TRBJ2-3; 7 bases are a match to TRBD1. Germline CDR1 and CDR2: LGHNA and YSLEER. CDR3 length: 15 residues. The CDR3 DNA reads TGCGCCGGCAGCCAAGACAGGGCCCGCACAGATACGCAGTATTTT. It yields the protein CAGSQDRARTDTQYF.

In its sample, this clonotype was seen many times. V is TRBV4-1 and J is TRBJ2-7; D might be TRBD1 (6 bases). Germline-derived CDR1 and CDR2 are MGHRA and YSYEKL. V was cut by 2 bases and J by 2 bases, with 13 bases left in between. The CDR3 has 15 amino acids. The CDR3 region is CASSQYGDITYEQYF. DNA for the CDR3: TGCGCCAGCAGCCAATACGGGGACATAACCTACGAGCAGTACTTC.

This clonotype came up many times. This chain connects TRBV11-2 to TRBJ1-1; TRBD1 might be the D (5 bases). The CDR3 totals 16 residues. V shed 1 base and J shed 2 bases, with 14 bases lying between them. In germline, CDR1 is SGHAT, CDR2 FQNNGV. The CDR3 DNA reads TGTGCCAGCAGCTTAGTTATCCAGGGACCTAACACTGAAGCTTTCTTT. Translated: CASSLVIQGPNTEAFF.

This clonotype has at least ten counts. The V gene is TRBV20-1, the J gene TRBJ2-5; 8 bases match TRBD2. This CDR3 contains 12 residues. Germline CDR1 reads DFQATT; CDR2 reads SNEGSKA (reference sequence). The trim removed 6 bases at V and 4 bases at J, leaving 4 bases unmatched. CDR3 coding DNA: TGCAGTGCAACCCTAGCGGGAGAGACCCAGTACTTC. Its protein is CSATLAGETQYF.

The sample holds many counts of this clonotype. The rearrangement uses TRBV20-1 and TRBJ2-7, with D perhaps TRBD1 (5 bases). V dropped 5 bases and J dropped 3 bases, with 23 bases sitting between them. The CDR3 covers 16 residues. Germline loops: CDR1 DFQATT, CDR2 SNEGSKA (reference sequence). Here the CDR3 reads CSAPASIQGMSYEQYF. The CDR3 DNA sequence: TGCAGTGCTCCCGCCTCTATTCAGGGTATGAGCTACGAGCAGTACTTC.

The gene calls are TRBV6-5 and TRBJ2-6, with 7 bases matching TRBD2. The CDR3 is 18 amino acids. Per the germline V gene, CDR1 is MNHEY and CDR2 is SVGAGI. Losses at the gene ends were 2 bases for V and 0 bases for J; bases not matched to a gene: 7. CDR3 amino acids: CASSYGTNLYSGANVLTF. In DNA form, the CDR3 reads TGTGCCAGCAGTTACGGGACTAACCTGTACTCTGGGGCCAACGTCCTGACTTTC.

The table lists this clonotype with many counts. The chain links TRBV13 to TRBJ2-7, with no clear D. Trimming took 1 base from V and 3 from J, leaving 7 bases between them. CDR3 length equals 13 residues. In germline, CDR1 is PRHDT, CDR2 FYEKMQ (reference sequence). The CDR3: CASSLASDYEQYF. Written as DNA, the CDR3 is TGTGCCAGCAGCTTAGCCAGCGACTACGAGCAGTACTTC.

As concerns this clonotype: The junction differs from germline at one of its ends, possibly a read error. The CDR3 spells CASSMTGGNTEALF. The DNA for the CDR3 is TGTGCCAGCAGTATGACAGGGGGTAACACCGAAGCTCTCTTT. The V call is TRBV6-2 or TRBV6-3, the J call TRBJ1-1; 9 bases are a match to TRBD1. The CDR3 contains 14 residues. In germline, CDR1 is MNHEY, CDR2 SVGEGT.

CDR3 sequence reads: CASSQAGRVGGLQYF. The CDR3 nucleotides are TGCGCCAGCAGCCAAGCCGGGCGGGTCGGAGGCCTTCAGTACTTC. The rearrangement links TRBV4-3 to TRBJ2-4; D is possibly TRBD2 (5 bases). Deletions cut 1 base from V and 11 bases from J, with 18 bases between. Germline lookup yields CDR1 LGHNA and CDR2 YSLEER. CDR3 length: 15 residues.

This clonotype was seen just once. This chain links TRBV7-6 with TRBJ1-1, with D possibly being TRBD1 (5 bases). Germline lookup yields CDR1 SGHVS and CDR2 FNYEAQ. This CDR3 is 21 amino acids long. The V gene lost 2 bases and the J gene lost 3 bases, with 31 bases spanning the gap. The DNA for the CDR3 is TGTGCCAGCAGCTTATTTACTAGACAAACAGGATCCTACCCCGGGGACACTGAAGCTTTCTTT. It yields the protein CASSLFTRQTGSYPGDTEAFF. The variable domain in full, with the rest retrieved from reference TRBV7-6 and TRBJ1-1, is GAGVSQSPRYKVTKRGQDVALRCDPISGHVSLYWYRQALGQGPEFLTYFNYEAQQDKSGLPNDRFSAERPEGSISTLTIQRTEQRDSAMYRCASSLFTRQTGSYPGDTEAFFGQGTRLTVV.